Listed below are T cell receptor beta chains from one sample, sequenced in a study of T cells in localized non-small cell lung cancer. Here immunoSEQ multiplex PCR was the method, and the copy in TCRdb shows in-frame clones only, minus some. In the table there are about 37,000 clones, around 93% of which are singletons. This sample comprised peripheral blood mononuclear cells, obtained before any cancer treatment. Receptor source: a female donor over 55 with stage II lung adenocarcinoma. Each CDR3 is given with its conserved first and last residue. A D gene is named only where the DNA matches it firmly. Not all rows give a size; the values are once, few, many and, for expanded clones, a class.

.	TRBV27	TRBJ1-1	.	CASHPGPQIGYREAFF	TGTGCCAGTCATCCGGGGCCTCAGATCGGGTATAGGGAAGCTTTCTTT
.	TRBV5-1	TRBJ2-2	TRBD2	CASSSGLALNTGELFF	TGCGCCAGCAGCTCGGGACTAGCGCTGAACACCGGGGAGCTGTTTTTT
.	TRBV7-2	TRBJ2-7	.	CASTPWGASYEQYF	TGTGCCAGCACCCCGTGGGGGGCCTCCTACGAGCAGTACTTC
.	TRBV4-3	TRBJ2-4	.	CASSQVSSKNIQYF	TGCGCCAGCAGCCAAGTCAGCTCCAAAAACATTCAGTACTTC
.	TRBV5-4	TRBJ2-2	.	CASSLEADSNTGELFF	TGTGCCAGCAGCTTGGAGGCCGATAGTAACACCGGGGAGCTGTTTTTT
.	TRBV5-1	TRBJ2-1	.	CASSLEESEQFF	TGCGCCAGCAGCTTGGAGGAGAGTGAGCAGTTCTTC
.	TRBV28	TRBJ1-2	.	CASSFGRDYGYTF	TGTGCCAGCAGTTTCGGCCGGGACTATGGCTACACCTTC
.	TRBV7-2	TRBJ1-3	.	CASSYGGSSGNTIYF	TGTGCCAGCAGCTACGGGGGAAGCTCTGGAAACACCATATATTTT
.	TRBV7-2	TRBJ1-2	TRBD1	CASSLRSTGENYGYTF	TGTGCCAGCAGCTTAAGGTCGACAGGGGAAAACTATGGCTACACCTTC
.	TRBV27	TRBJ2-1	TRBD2	CASSLGLADYNEQFF	TGTGCCAGCAGCCTAGGACTAGCGGACTACAATGAGCAGTTCTTC
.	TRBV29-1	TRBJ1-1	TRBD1	CSVGTGVTEAFF	TGCAGCGTCGGGACAGGGGTAACTGAAGCTTTCTTT
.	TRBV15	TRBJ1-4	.	CATSRGSAFNNEKLFF	TGTGCCACCAGCAGAGGATCGGCGTTTAATAATGAAAAACTGTTTTTT
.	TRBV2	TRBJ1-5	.	CASSPGTTFNQPQHF	TGTGCCAGCAGTCCCGGGACAACATTCAATCAGCCCCAGCATTTT
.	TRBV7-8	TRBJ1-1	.	CASSAETAVNTEAFF	TGTGCCAGCAGCGCAGAGACGGCCGTGAACACTGAAGCTTTCTTT
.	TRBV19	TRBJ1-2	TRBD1	CASQKGADYGYTF	TGTGCCAGTCAAAAGGGGGCGGACTATGGCTACACCTTC
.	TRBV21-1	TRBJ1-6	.	CASSTVTGRSPLHF	TGTGCCAGCAGCACGGTGACAGGGCGATCACCCCTCCACTTT
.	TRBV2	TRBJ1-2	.	CASSPDHLYGGYTF	TGTGCCAGCAGTCCGGACCATCTCTATGGAGGCTACACCTTC
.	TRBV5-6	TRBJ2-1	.	CASSSLVGSGNNEQFF	TGTGCCAGCAGCTCGTTGGTTGGCAGTGGTAACAATGAGCAGTTCTTC
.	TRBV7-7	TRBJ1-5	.	CASSLGVNQPQHF	TGTGCCAGCAGCTTAGGTGTAAATCAGCCCCAGCATTTT
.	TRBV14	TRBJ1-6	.	CASSRRGRDVGSPLHF	TGTGCCAGCAGCCGGAGAGGGAGGGATGTTGGGTCACCCCTCCACTTT
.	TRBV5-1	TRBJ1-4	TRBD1	CASSLDRTGKLFF	TGCGCCAGCAGCTTGGATCGGACAGGCAAACTGTTTTTT
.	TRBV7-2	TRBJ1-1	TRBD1	CASSSYRGNTEAFF	TGTGCCAGCAGCTCCTACAGGGGGAACACTGAAGCTTTCTTT
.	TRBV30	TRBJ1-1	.	CAWRADRTSEAFF	TGTGCCTGGAGGGCAGACCGAACGTCTGAAGCTTTCTTT
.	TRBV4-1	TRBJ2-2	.	CASSQADMGLMNTGELFF	TGCGCCAGCAGCCAAGCCGACATGGGACTTATGAACACCGGGGAGCTGTTTTTT
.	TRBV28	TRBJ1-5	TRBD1	CASNPTLGAGGSNQPQHF	TGTGCCAGCAATCCAACGCTCGGAGCAGGGGGCTCTAATCAGCCCCAGCATTTT
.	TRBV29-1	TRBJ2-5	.	CSVEEGGGETQYF	TGCAGCGTTGAAGAGGGGGGCGGGGAGACCCAGTACTTC
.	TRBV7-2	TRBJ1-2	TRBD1	CASSQGQGGYGYTF	TGTGCCAGCAGCCAAGGACAGGGGGGCTATGGCTACACCTTC
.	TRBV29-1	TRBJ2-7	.	CSGRKPGSYEQYF	TGCAGCGGACGAAAGCCAGGGTCCTACGAGCAGTACTTC
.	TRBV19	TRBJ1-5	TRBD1	CASSIRDRDLPQHF	TGTGCCAGTAGTATTCGTGACAGGGATCTGCCCCAGCATTTT
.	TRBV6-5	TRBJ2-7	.	CASRSGTSSYEQYF	TGTGCCAGTCGTTCCGGGACTTCCTCCTACGAGCAGTACTTC
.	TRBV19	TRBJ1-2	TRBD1	CASKDRGRPLGGYTF	TGTGCCAGTAAGGACAGGGGGCGCCCCTTAGGTGGCTACACCTTC
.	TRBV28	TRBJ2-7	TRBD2	CASSLASGGTYEQYF	TGTGCCAGCAGTTTAGCCAGCGGGGGAACCTACGAGCAGTACTTC
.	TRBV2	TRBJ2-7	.	CASSRGSYEQYF	TGTGCCAGCAGTCGGGGCTCCTACGAGCAGTACTTC
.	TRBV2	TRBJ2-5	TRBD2	CASSALSGGRQETQYF	TGTGCCAGCAGTGCCCTTAGCGGGGGGCGACAAGAGACCCAGTACTTC
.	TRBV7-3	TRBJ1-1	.	CASSLMWVGTEAFF	TGTGCCAGCAGCTTAATGTGGGTGGGCACTGAAGCTTTCTTT
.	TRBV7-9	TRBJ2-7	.	CASSPRALGGEQYF	TGTGCCAGCAGCCCCCGGGCCCTTGGGGGCGAGCAGTACTTC
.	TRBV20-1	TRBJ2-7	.	CSVPTLSEQYF	TGCAGTGTCCCCACCCTATCCGAGCAGTACTTC
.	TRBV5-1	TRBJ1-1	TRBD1	CASSLGRGHTEAFF	TGCGCCAGCAGCTTGGGCAGGGGGCACACTGAAGCTTTCTTT
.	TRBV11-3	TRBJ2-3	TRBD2	CASSLDPLGSGGSTDTQYF	TGTGCCAGCAGCTTAGATCCCCTTGGTAGCGGGGGAAGCACAGATACGCAGTATTTT
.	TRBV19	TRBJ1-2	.	CASSIEGVVGYTF	TGTGCCAGTAGTATAGAGGGCGTCGTGGGCTACACCTTC
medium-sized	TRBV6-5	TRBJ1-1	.	CASRGSPALEAFF	TGTGCCAGCCGAGGGAGCCCAGCTCTTGAAGCTTTCTTT
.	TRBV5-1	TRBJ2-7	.	CASRFGQSYEQYF	TGCGCCAGCAGATTCGGACAGTCCTACGAGCAGTACTTC
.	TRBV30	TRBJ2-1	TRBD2	CAWSGGLAGDSYNEQFF	TGTGCCTGGAGTGGTGGACTAGCGGGGGACTCCTACAATGAGCAGTTCTTC
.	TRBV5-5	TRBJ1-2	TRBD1	CASSLGRAGGFLDYGYTF	TGTGCCAGCAGCTTGGGGAGGGCAGGGGGCTTCCTTGACTATGGCTACACCTTC
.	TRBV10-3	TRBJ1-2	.	CAISGGASRNYGYTF	TGTGCCATCAGCGGAGGGGCCTCAAGGAACTATGGCTACACCTTC
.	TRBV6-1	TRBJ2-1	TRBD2	CASSDPSGSTLGPYNEQFF	TGTGCCAGCAGTGACCCTAGCGGGAGTACCCTAGGGCCCTACAATGAGCAGTTCTTC
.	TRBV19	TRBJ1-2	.	CASSIDRQPIYGYTF	TGTGCCAGTAGTATAGATCGGCAGCCCATCTATGGCTACACCTTC
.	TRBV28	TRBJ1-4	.	CASSYESPREKLFF	TGTGCCAGCAGCTACGAATCACCACGCGAAAAACTGTTTTTT
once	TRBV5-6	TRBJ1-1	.	CASSPGVARPAFF	TGTGCCAGCAGCCCGGGGGTTGCAAGGCCAGCTTTCTTT
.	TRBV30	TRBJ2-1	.	CAWSVGERNEQFF	TGTGCCTGGAGTGTAGGGGAACGGAATGAGCAGTTCTTC
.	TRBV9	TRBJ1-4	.	CASSVAGWNEKLFF	TGTGCCAGCAGCGTAGCAGGGTGGAATGAAAAACTGTTTTTT